Included here is one TCR beta chain sequence, with context. Its antigen is not identified. This entry belongs to a study of cytomegalovirus exposure and HLA in healthy donors. Study at large: Prior work identified about 120 million unique TCR beta sequences in roughly 190 million T cells. Study results and caveats: Exclusion as indistinguishable affected some V segments, including TRBV6-2 and TRBV6-3. Apparent HLA restriction characterized most CMV-associated TCR beta chains in a later analysis.

PCR involved 60 Vbeta and 13 Jbeta primers. Sequencing was performed with immunoSEQ multiplex PCR; in TCRdb, only in-frame clones are kept and a portion is missing. The sample consists of 130,000 to 150,000 clones, approximately 79% of them appearing once. This CDR3 region has 16 residues. V lost 1 base, J lost 8 bases, and 20 bases lay in between. The germline gives CDR1 MGHRA, CDR2 YSYEKL. The chain uses TRBV4-1 and TRBJ1-2, with D perhaps matching TRBD1 (5 bases). The sequenced material came from PBMCs. The receptor's source is a middle-aged woman in good health and CMV-seropositive. DNA of the CDR3: TGCGCCAGCAGCCAAGTCCCCGTTCAGGGCCCGGAGGGCTACACCTTC. Protein: CASSQVPVQGPEGYTF.